The entry below gives a single T cell receptor (beta chain) sequence along with its context. Its antigen remains unidentified. This entry comes from a study of T cell responses to AZD1222 COVID-19 vaccine. The repertoire was sequenced with immunoSEQ multiplex PCR; TCRdb's copy has only in-frame clones and lacks some. In the table there are roughly 190,000 clones, approximately 92% of which are singletons. From germline, CDR1 is SEHNR and CDR2 FQNEAQ (reference sequence). V was trimmed by 1 base and J by 3 bases, leaving 15 bases between them. This CDR3 spans 16 amino acids. Whole-study findings and limits: Most donors were white British and more were female, and clonal diversity was possibly underestimated. Following two doses of AZD1222, Spike-specific TCR breadth and depth rose.

V and J are TRBV7-9 and TRBJ1-1; D unclear. This receptor was identified in an adult in good health. The starting material was peripheral blood, obtained on day 0 of AZD1222 vaccination. The CDR3 spells CASSLGSWVRHTEAFF. The DNA of the CDR3 is TGTGCCAGCAGCTTAGGGTCTTGGGTTCGGCACACTGAAGCTTTCTTT.